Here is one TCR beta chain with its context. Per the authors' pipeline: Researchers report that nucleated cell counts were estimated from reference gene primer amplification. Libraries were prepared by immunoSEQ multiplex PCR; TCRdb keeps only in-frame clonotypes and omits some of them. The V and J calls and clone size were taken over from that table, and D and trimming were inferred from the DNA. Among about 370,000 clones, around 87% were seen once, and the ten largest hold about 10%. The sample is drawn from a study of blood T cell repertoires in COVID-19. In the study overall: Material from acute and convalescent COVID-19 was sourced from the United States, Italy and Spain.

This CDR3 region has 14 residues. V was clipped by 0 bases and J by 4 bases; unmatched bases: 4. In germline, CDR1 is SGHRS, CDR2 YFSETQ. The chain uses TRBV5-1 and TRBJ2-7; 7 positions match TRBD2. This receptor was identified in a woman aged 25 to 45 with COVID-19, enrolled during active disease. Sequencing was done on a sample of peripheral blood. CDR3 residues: CASSLDREGYEQYF. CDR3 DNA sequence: TGCGCCAGCAGCTTGGATAGGGAGGGGTACGAGCAGTACTTC.